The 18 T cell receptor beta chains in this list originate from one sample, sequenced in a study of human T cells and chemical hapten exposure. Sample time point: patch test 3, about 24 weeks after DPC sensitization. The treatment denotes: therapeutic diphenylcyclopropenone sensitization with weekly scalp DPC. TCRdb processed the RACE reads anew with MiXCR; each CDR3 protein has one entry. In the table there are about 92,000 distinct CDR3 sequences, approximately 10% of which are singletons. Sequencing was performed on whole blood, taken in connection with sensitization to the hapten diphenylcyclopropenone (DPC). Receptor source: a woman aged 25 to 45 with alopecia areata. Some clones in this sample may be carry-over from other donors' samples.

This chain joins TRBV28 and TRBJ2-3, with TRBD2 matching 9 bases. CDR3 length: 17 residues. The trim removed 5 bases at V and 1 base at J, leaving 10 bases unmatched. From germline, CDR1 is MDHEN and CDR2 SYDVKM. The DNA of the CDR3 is TGTGCCAGCAGTCCCCCAGGGTTAGCGGGAGGCACAGATACGCAGTATTTT. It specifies CASSPPGLAGGTDTQYF.

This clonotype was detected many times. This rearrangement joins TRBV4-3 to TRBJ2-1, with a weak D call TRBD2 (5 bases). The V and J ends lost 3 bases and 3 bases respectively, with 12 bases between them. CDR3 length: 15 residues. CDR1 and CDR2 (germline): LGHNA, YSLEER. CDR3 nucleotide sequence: TGCGCCAGCAGCCAGGGAGTCGGGGACTACAATGAGCAGTTCTTC. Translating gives CASSQGVGDYNEQFF.

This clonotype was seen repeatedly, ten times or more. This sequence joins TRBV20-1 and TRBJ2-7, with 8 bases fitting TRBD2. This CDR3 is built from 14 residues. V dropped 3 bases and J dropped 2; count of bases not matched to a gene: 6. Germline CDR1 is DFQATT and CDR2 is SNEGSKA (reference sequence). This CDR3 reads CSARPGLGTYEQYF. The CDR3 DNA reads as TGCAGTGCTAGGCCGGGACTAGGAACCTACGAGCAGTACTTC.

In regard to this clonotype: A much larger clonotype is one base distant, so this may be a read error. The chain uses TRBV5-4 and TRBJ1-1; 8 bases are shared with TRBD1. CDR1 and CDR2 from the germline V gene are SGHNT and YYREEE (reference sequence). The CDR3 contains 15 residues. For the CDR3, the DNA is TGTGTCAGCAGCTCCCCAGGGGGCTATATCACTGAAGCTTTCTTT. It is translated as CVSSSPGGYITEAFF.

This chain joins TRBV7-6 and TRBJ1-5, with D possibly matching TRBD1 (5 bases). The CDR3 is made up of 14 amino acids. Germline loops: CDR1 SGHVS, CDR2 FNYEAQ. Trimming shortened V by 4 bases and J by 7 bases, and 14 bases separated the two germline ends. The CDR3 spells CASSSDGGRQPQHF. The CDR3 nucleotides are TGTGCCAGCAGCTCCGATGGGGGAAGGCAGCCCCAGCATTTT.

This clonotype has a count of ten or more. The CDR3 coding sequence is TGTGCCAGCAGTAGCGGGAGCACAGATACGCAGTATTTT. Translation gives CASSSGSTDTQYF. This chain uses TRBV6-4 with TRBJ2-3, with D tentatively TRBD2 (6 bases). The CDR3 length is 13 residues. The germline V gene has CDR1 MRHNA and CDR2 SNTAGT. Trimming removed 5 bases at V and 0 bases at J, with 6 bases between.

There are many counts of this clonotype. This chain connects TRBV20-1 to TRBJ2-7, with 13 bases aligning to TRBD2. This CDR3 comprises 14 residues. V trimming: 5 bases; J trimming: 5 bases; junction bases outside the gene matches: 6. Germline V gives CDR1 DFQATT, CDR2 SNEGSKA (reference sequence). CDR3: CSARGTSGTHEQYF. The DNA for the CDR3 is TGCAGTGCTCGGGGGACTAGCGGGACTCACGAGCAGTACTTC.

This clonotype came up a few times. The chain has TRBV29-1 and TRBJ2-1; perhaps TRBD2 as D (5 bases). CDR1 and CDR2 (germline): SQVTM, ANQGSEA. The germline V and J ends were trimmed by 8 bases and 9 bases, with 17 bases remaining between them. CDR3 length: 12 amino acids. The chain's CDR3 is CSSGVAKGEQFF. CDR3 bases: TGCAGCTCCGGGGTAGCGAAGGGTGAGCAGTTCTTC.

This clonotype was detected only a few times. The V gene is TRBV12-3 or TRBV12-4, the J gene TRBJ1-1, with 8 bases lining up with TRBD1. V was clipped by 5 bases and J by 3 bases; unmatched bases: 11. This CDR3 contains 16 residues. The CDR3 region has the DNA TGTGCCAGCAGTCCTCCATTACAGGGGGTTTACACTGAAGCTTTCTTT. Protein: CASSPPLQGVYTEAFF.

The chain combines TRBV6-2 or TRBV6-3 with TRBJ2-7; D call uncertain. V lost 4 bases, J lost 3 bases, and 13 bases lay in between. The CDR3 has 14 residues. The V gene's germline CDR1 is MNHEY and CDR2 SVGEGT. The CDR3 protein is CASSSPLRHYEQYF. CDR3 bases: TGTGCCAGCAGTTCCCCCCTAAGACACTACGAGCAGTACTTC.

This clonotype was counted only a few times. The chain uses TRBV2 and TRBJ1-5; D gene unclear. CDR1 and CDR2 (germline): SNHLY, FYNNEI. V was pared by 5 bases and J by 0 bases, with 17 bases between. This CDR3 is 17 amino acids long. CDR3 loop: CASSKVEWPGSNQPQHF. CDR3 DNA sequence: TGTGCCAGCAGTAAGGTGGAGTGGCCGGGTAGCAATCAGCCCCAGCATTTT.

CDR3 amino acids: CAISTGNAQETQYF. The CDR3 DNA sequence: TGTGCCATCAGTACAGGGAACGCTCAAGAGACCCAGTACTTC. The chain has TRBV10-3 and TRBJ2-5; maybe TRBD1 (6 bases). Germline CDR1 reads ENHRY; CDR2 reads SYGVKD. V lost 5 bases to trimming and J lost 2 bases, with 12 bases between them. The CDR3 is 14 amino acids.

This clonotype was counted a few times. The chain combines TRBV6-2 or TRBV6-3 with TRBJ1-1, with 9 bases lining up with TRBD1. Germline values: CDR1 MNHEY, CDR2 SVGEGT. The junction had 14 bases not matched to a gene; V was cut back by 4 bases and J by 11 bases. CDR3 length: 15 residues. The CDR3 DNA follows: TGTGCCAGCAGTTTTGCCCCGGGACAGGGCTTCGAGGCTTTCTTT. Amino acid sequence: CASSFAPGQGFEAFF.

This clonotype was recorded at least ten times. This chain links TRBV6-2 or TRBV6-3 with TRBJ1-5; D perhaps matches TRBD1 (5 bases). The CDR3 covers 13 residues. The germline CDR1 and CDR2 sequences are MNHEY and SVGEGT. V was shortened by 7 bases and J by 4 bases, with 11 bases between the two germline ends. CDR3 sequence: CASTKDKNQPQHF. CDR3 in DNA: TGTGCCAGCACCAAGGACAAAAATCAGCCCCAGCATTTT.

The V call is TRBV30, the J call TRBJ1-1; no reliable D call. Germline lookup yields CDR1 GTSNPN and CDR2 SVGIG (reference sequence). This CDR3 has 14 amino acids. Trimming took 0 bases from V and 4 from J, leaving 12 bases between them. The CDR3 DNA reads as TGTGCCTGGAGTGTACTAGGGATGAGCACTGAAGCTTTCTTT. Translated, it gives CAWSVLGMSTEAFF.

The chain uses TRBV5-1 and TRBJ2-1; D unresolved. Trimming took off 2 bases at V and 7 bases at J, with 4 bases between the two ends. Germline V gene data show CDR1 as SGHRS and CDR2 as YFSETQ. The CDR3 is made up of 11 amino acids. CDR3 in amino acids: CASSFLNEQFF. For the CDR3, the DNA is TGCGCCAGCAGCTTTTTAAATGAGCAGTTCTTC.

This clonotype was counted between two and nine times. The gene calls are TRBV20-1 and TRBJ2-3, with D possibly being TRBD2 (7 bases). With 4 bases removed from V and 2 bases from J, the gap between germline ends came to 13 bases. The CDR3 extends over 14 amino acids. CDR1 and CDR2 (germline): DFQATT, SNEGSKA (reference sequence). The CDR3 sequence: CSAKGGGDTDTQYF. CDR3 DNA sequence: TGCAGTGCTAAAGGGGGAGGGGACACAGATACGCAGTATTTT.

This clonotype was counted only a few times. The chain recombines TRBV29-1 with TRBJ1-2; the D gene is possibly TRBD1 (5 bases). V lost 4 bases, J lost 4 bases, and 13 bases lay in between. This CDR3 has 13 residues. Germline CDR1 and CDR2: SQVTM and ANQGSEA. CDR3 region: CSVALGASYGYTF. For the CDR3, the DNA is TGCAGCGTTGCACTCGGGGCTTCCTATGGCTACACCTTC.